The T cell receptor beta chain described here comes from a study of cytomegalovirus exposure and HLA in healthy donors. Study-level background: The early release's HLA-typed donors yielded approximately 85 million unique TCRs. Study conclusions and caveats: There were reportedly fewer N-insertions in an Asian-associated ancestry cluster than the approximately 640-donor mean, in a later analysis.

Germline V gene sequence: CDR1 SGHRS, CDR2 YFSETQ. Trimming removed 4 bases from V and 4 bases from J; junction bases left unmatched: 7. The CDR3 runs to 17 residues. As to this clone: What it binds is unknown.

The PCR made use of 60 Vbeta and 13 Jbeta primers. Sequenced by immunoSEQ multiplex PCR; TCRdb stores in-frame clones only, minus some. The table lists over 100,000 clones. This sequence joins TRBV5-1 and TRBJ2-3; TRBD2 matches at 15 bases. The TCR originated in a woman aged 40-49 years in good health and CMV-seropositive. Sequences were obtained from PBMCs. This CDR3 reads CASSTGLAGGLPDTQYF. The CDR3 nucleotides are TGCGCCAGCAGCACGGGACTAGCGGGAGGTCTCCCAGATACGCAGTATTTT.